This section outlines one T cell receptor beta chain sequence together with its context. The antigen this receptor binds is unknown. One base away there is no much larger clone; base qualities are not given. TCRbeta CDR3 regions were amplified from genomic DNA using the immunoSEQ Assay, a bias-controlled multiplex PCR. Regarding the original processing steps: Nucleated cell counts per sample were estimated from amplification of reference gene primers within the assay. To quantify the absolute abundance of each unique TCRbeta CDR3 rearrangement, sequence reads were collapsed and filtered. Productive Simpson clonality was computed per sample as the square root of Simpson's diversity index over productive rearrangements. This is the immuneACCESS table as TCRdb keeps it, with only in-frame sequences that have V and J called. A part of the clones is gone; compared with another copy, unresolved V genes explain less than half, and the rest is unexplained. From that table come the V and J calls and clone size; the DNA was used to work out D and trimming. The sample yields 100,000 to 150,000 clones; 75% to 90% were counted once. Roughly 3% of the sample is in the top ten clones.

Counted from cysteine to phenylalanine, this CDR3 has 16 amino acids. The CDR3 DNA has 48 bases and is translated from base 1. Relative to germline, V is missing 2 bases and J is missing 1 base, with 7 bases of the junction outside any gene match. From a lookup of the germline V gene, CDR1 and CDR2 are SGHTA and FQGNSA. These data belong to a study of blood T cell repertoires in COVID-19 (TCRdb year 2020). For the study in its entirety: Samples from collaborators originated in the United States, Italy and Spain and spanned both the acute and convalescent phases of COVID-19. The prospective study material was composed of cDNA or gDNA derived from T cells, B-cell-depleted T cells, or PBMCs. Deeply sampled blood TCRbeta repertoires from subjects exposed to, actively infected with, or recovered from COVID-19 were included in the dataset. The repertoires were released in a freely available public database meant as a resource for research on the immune response to SARS-CoV-2. Samples were obtained from the ongoing ImmuneRACE study (first 160 participants) and from over 1,000 subjects provided by 6 global collaborators. Nearly every sample came with metadata listing a de-identified subject ID, COVID-19 status, age in years and sex. HLA class I and class II types, where available, came from metadata supplied by the sample provider rather than from assay-based typing.

What the authors observed across the whole study: The quantity of clinical and demographic metadata differed by source and by participant and was supplied without curation.

At one collaborating source in Seattle, patients were enrolled during active infection and were followed longitudinally through the course of disease. The collaborating institutions used their own protocols to collect whole blood in K2EDTA tubes. For TCRbeta analysis, collaborators shipped samples as frozen whole blood, isolated PBMCs, or DNA extracted from either of those sample types. The receptor chain draws on TRBV7-2 and TRBJ2-5; the central 7 bases match TRBD2. What was sequenced was peripheral blood. The receptor comes from a woman of 80 years or more with COVID-19, enrolled during active disease. The DNA sequence is as follows: TGTGCCAGCAGCTTACAAGCGCTAGCGGCCCAAGAGACCCAGTACTTC. Its translation reads: CASSLQALAAQETQYF.